Sequencing of this TCR beta chain was carried out in a study of CD8+ T cells in alopecia areata. Findings of the study overall: Scalp samples also yield sequences from resident alphabeta T cells of normal skin.

Lesional scalp tissue (obtained by punch biopsy) and peripheral blood were collected from alopecia areata patients. This clone was picked up a small number of times. Its antigen is still unknown. Within the sample, other DNA sequences also encode this same CDR3. Isolated RNA was reverse transcribed into cDNA used as the sequencing template. Generated by immunoSEQ multiplex PCR, the TCRdb table keeps only in-frame clones and is missing some. The sample lists some 180,000 clones; 63% were seen once. Per germline, CDR1 SGHTA and CDR2 FQGNSA. This CDR3 has 11 residues. With 3 bases removed from V and 8 bases from J, the gap between germline ends came to 7 bases.

This chain joins TRBV7-2 and TRBJ1-2, with D unresolved. The clonotype originates from a human donor with alopecia areata. This specimen was CD4+ T cells sorted from blood, taken at week 0. DNA of the CDR3: TGTGCCAGCAGCTTTTCGTCGGGCTACACCTTC. Encoded protein: CASSFSSGYTF.